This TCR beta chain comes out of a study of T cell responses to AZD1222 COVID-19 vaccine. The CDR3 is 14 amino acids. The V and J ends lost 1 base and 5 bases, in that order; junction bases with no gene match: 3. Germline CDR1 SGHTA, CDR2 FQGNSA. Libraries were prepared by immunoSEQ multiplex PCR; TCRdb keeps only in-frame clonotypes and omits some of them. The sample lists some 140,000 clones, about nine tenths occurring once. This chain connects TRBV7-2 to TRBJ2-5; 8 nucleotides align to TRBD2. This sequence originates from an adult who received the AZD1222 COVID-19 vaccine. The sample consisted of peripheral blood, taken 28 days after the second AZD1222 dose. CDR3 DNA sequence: TGTGCCAGCAGCTTAGAACGGGGGGGTGAGACCCAGTACTTC. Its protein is CASSLERGGETQYF.